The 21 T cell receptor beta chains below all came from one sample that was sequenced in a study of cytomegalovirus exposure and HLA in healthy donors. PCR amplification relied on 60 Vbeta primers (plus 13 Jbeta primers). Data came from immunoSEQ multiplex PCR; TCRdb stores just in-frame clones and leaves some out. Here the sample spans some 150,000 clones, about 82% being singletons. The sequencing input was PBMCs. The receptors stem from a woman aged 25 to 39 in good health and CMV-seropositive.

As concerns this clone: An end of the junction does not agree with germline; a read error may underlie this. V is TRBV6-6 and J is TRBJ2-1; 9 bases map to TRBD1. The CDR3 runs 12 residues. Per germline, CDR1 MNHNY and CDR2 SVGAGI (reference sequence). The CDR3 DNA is TGTGCCAGCAGGTCGGGGGACAGGGACAGGCTCTTC. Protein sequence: CASRSGDRDRLF.

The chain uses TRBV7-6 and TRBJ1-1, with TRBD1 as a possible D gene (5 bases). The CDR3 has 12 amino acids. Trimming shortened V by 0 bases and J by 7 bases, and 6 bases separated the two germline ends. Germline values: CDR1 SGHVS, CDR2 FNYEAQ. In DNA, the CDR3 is TGTGCCAGCAGCTTAGCGGGGCGTGAAGCTTTCTTT. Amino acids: CASSLAGREAFF.

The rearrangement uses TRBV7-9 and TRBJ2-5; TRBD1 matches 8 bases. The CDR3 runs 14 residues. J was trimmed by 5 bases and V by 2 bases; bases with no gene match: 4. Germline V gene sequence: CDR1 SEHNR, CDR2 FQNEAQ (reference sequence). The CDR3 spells CASSLLQGVETQYF. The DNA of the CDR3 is TGTGCCAGCAGCTTACTACAGGGGGTGGAGACCCAGTACTTC.

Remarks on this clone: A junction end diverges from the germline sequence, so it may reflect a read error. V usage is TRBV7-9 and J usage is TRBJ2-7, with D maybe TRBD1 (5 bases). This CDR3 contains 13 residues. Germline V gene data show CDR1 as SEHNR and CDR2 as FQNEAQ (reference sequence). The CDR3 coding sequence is TGTTCCAGCAGCTTAGTGCCCAGGGTAGCTCCGTACTTC. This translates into CSSSLVPRVAPYF.

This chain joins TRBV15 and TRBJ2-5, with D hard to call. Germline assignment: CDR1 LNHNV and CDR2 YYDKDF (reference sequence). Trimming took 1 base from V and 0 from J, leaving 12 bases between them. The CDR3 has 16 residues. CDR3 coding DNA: TGTGCCACCAGCAGAGTTCGAACAGCTTACCAAGAGACCCAGTACTTC. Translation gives CATSRVRTAYQETQYF.

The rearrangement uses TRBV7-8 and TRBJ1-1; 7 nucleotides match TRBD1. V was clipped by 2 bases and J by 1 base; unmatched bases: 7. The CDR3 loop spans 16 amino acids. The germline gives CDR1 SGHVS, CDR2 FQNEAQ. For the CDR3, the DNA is TGTGCCAGCAGCTTAACTCCGACAGGGAGGAACACTGAAGCTTTCTTT. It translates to CASSLTPTGRNTEAFF.

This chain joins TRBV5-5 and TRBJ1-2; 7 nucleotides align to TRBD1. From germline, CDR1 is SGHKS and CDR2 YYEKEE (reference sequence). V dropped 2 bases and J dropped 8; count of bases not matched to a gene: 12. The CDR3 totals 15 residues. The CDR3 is CASSLGDRERIGYTF. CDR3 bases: TGTGCCAGCAGCTTAGGTGACAGGGAGAGGATCGGCTACACCTTC.

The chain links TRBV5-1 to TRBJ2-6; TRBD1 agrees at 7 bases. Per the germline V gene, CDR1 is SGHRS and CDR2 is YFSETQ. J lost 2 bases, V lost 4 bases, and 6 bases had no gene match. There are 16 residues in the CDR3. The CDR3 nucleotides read TGCGCCAGCAGCGAGACAGGGAGAACTGGGGCCAACGTCCTGACTTTC. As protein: CASSETGRTGANVLTF.

Written as DNA, the CDR3 is TGTGCCAGCAGCCAAGCGGGGAGTTTCACTAATGAAAAACTGTTTTTT. Translating gives CASSQAGSFTNEKLFF. The genes are TRBV4-2 and TRBJ1-4, with D unresolved. Trimming took off 1 base at V and 2 bases at J, with 11 bases between the two ends. Looked up from germline, CDR1 is LGHNA and CDR2 is YNFKEQ. The CDR3 has 16 residues.

CDR3 region: CASSLVRPTKVPYNSPLHF. The CDR3 DNA reads as TGTGCCAGCAGCTTAGTTCGTCCCACTAAGGTCCCCTATAATTCACCCCTCCACTTT. This chain joins TRBV7-9 and TRBJ1-6; D is unclear. This CDR3 region has 19 residues. V dropped 1 base and J dropped 2 bases, with 18 bases sitting between them. Per germline, CDR1 SEHNR and CDR2 FQNEAQ (reference sequence). Together with reference TRBV7-9 and TRBJ1-6, the CDR3 gives the full variable domain: DTGVSQNPRHKITKRGQNVTFRCDPISEHNRLYWYRQTLGQGPEFLTYFQNEAQLEKSRLLSDRFSAERPKGSFSTLEIQRTEQGDSAMYLCASSLVRPTKVPYNSPLHFGNGTRLTVT.

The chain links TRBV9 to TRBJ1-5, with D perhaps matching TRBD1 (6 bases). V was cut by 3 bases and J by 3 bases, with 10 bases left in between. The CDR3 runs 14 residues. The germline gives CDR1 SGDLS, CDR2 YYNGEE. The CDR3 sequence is CASSETGDNQPQHF. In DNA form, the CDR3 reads TGTGCCAGCAGCGAGACAGGTGACAATCAGCCCCAGCATTTT. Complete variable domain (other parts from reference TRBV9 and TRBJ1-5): DSGVTQTPKHLITATGQRVTLRCSPRSGDLSVYWYQQSLDQGLQFLIQYYNGEERAKGNILERFSAQQFPDLHSELNLSSLELGDSALYFCASSETGDNQPQHFGDGTRLSIL.

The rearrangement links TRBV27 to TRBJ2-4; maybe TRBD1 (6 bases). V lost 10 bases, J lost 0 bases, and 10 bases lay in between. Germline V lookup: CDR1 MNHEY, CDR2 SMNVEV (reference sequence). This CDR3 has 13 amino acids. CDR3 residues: CATRTVAKNIQYF. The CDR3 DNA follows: TGTGCCACCCGGACAGTAGCCAAAAACATTCAGTACTTC.

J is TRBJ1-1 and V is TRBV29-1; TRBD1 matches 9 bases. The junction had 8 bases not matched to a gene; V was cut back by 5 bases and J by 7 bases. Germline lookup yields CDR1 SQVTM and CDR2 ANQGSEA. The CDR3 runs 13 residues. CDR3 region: CSVRTGEMSEAFF. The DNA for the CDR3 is TGCAGCGTTCGGACAGGGGAAATGAGTGAAGCTTTCTTT. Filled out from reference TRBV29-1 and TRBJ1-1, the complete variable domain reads SAVISQKPSRDICQRGTSLTIQCQVDSQVTMMFWYRQQPGQSLTLIATANQGSEATYESGFVIDKFPISRPNLTFSTLTVSNMSPEDSSIYLCSVRTGEMSEAFFGQGTRLTVV.

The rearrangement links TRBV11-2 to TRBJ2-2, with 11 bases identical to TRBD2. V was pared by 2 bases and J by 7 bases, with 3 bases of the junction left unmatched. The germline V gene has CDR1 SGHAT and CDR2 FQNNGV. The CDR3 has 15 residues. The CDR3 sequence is CASSLIAGGYGELFF. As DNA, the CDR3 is TGTGCCAGCAGCTTAATAGCGGGGGGGTACGGGGAGCTGTTTTTT.

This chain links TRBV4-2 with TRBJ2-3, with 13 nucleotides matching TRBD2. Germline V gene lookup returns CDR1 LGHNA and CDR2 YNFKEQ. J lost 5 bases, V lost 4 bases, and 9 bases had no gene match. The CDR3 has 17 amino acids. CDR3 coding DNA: TGTGCCAGCAGCCCGACAACTAGCGGGGGGGCCTTAGATACGCAGTATTTT. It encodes CASSPTTSGGALDTQYF.

The CDR3 sequence is CASTVSGGAGEQFF. DNA of the CDR3: TGTGCCAGCACCGTTAGCGGGGGGGCCGGTGAGCAGTTCTTC. V usage is TRBV28 and J usage is TRBJ2-1; TRBD2 matches at 11 bases. The CDR3 loop spans 14 amino acids. The V gene's germline CDR1 is MDHEN and CDR2 SYDVKM. The trim removed 7 bases at V and 9 bases at J, leaving 8 bases unmatched.

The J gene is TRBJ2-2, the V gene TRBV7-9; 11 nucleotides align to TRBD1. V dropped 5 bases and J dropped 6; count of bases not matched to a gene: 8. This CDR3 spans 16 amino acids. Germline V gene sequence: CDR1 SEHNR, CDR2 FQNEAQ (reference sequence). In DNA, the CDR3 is TGTGCCAGCAGCAGACCGGGACAGGGGGTAGCCGGGGAGCTGTTTTTT. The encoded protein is CASSRPGQGVAGELFF.

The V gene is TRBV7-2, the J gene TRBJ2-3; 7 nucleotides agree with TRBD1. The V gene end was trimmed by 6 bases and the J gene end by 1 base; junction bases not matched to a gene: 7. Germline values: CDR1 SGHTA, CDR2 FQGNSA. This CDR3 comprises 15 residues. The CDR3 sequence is CASRQQGTGTDTQYF. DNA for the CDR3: TGTGCCAGCAGACAACAGGGGACGGGCACAGATACGCAGTATTTT.

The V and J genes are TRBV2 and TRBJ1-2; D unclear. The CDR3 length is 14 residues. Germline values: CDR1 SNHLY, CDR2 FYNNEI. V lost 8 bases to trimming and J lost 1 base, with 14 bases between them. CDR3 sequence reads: CASVYSPDNYGYTF. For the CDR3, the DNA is TGTGCCAGCGTATACTCCCCTGATAACTATGGCTACACCTTC.

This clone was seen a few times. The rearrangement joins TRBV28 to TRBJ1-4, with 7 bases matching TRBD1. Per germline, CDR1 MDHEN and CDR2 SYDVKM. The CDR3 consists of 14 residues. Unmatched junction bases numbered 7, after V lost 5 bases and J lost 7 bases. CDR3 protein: CASSTPGTVEKLFF. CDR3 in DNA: TGTGCCAGCAGTACCCCCGGGACAGTTGAAAAACTGTTTTTT.

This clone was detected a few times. CDR3 loop: CASGTGSGNTIYF. DNA for the CDR3: TGCGCCAGCGGGACAGGGTCTGGAAACACCATATATTTT. The chain joins TRBV4-3 to TRBJ1-3, with 9 bases matching TRBD1. The germline CDR1 and CDR2 sequences are LGHNA and YSLEER. The CDR3 runs 13 residues. The trim removed 8 bases at V and 1 base at J, leaving 0 bases unmatched.